Listed below are T cell receptor beta chains from one sample, sequenced in a study of cytomegalovirus exposure and HLA in healthy donors. Method: immunoSEQ multiplex PCR; TCRdb's copy keeps in-frame clones and lacks some. The sample holds some 170,000 clones, roughly four fifths seen once. Sequencing was carried out using PBMCs. The receptors were gathered from a man in his sixties in good health and CMV-seronegative. Both conserved end residues are part of each CDR3. Each record gives: D gene, clone size, J gene, V gene, CDR3 protein, CDR3 DNA. D genes are given only for firm matches. Size is stated for part of the rows, as once, few or many counts, or as a class when the clone is expanded.

d_call: NA; clone_size: NA; j_call: TRBJ2-7; v_call: TRBV4-3; cdr3_aa: CASSRVSGYEQYF; cdr3_nt: TGCGCCAGCAGCCGGGTTAGCGGCTACGAGCAGTACTTC
d_call: TRBD2; clone_size: NA; j_call: TRBJ2-3; v_call: TRBV6-1; cdr3_aa: CASSAGLSSTDTQYF; cdr3_nt: TGTGCCAGCAGTGCGGGACTATCTAGCACAGATACGCAGTATTTT
d_call: TRBD1; clone_size: NA; j_call: TRBJ2-1; v_call: TRBV7-9; cdr3_aa: CASSSPGTGKGEQFF; cdr3_nt: TGTGCCAGCAGCTCCCCCGGGACAGGGAAGGGTGAGCAGTTCTTC
d_call: NA; clone_size: NA; j_call: TRBJ1-5; v_call: TRBV19; cdr3_aa: CASSILGGPQHF; cdr3_nt: TGTGCCAGTAGTATTTTGGGGGGACCCCAGCATTTT
d_call: TRBD2; clone_size: NA; j_call: TRBJ2-2; v_call: TRBV19; cdr3_aa: CASTTAGVNTGELFF; cdr3_nt: TGTGCCAGTACCACAGCGGGGGTGAACACCGGGGAGCTGTTTTTT
d_call: NA; clone_size: NA; j_call: TRBJ2-7; v_call: TRBV19; cdr3_aa: CATFLASYEQYF; cdr3_nt: TGTGCCACGTTTCTGGCCTCCTACGAGCAGTACTTC
d_call: TRBD2; clone_size: once; j_call: TRBJ2-5; v_call: TRBV9; cdr3_aa: CASSAGGRETQYF; cdr3_nt: TGTGCCAGCAGCGCGGGGGGGCGGGAGACCCAGTACTTC
d_call: NA; clone_size: once; j_call: TRBJ1-2; v_call: TRBV30; cdr3_aa: CAWSPGGGMGNGYTF; cdr3_nt: TGTGCCTGGAGCCCAGGCGGGGGCATGGGTAATGGCTACACCTTC
d_call: NA; clone_size: NA; j_call: TRBJ2-7; v_call: TRBV9; cdr3_aa: CASSDSLREQYF; cdr3_nt: TGTGCCAGCAGCGACTCGTTACGGGAGCAGTACTTC
d_call: TRBD1; clone_size: NA; j_call: TRBJ1-2; v_call: TRBV27; cdr3_aa: CASRTGGARDGYTF; cdr3_nt: TGTGCCAGCAGGACAGGGGGCGCGAGGGACGGCTACACCTTC
d_call: NA; clone_size: NA; j_call: TRBJ2-7; v_call: TRBV9; cdr3_aa: CASSVSGGRGEQYF; cdr3_nt: TGTGCCAGCAGCGTAAGTGGGGGCCGAGGGGAGCAGTACTTC
d_call: TRBD1; clone_size: NA; j_call: TRBJ2-7; v_call: TRBV4-3; cdr3_aa: CASSRQGQGPYEQYF; cdr3_nt: TGCGCCAGCAGCCGCCAAGGACAGGGGCCTTACGAGCAGTACTTC
d_call: NA; clone_size: NA; j_call: TRBJ1-5; v_call: TRBV29-1; cdr3_aa: CSVGRGDGQPQHF; cdr3_nt: TGCAGCGTTGGGCGGGGGGATGGTCAGCCCCAGCATTTT
d_call: NA; clone_size: NA; j_call: TRBJ2-5; v_call: TRBV5-8; cdr3_aa: CASSLQSGLEYF; cdr3_nt: TGTGCCAGCAGCTTGCAATCAGGGTTGGAGTACTTC
d_call: NA; clone_size: NA; j_call: TRBJ2-3; v_call: TRBV7-3; cdr3_aa: CASSFRGIDTQYF; cdr3_nt: TGTGCCAGCAGCTTCCGAGGAATAGATACGCAGTATTTT
d_call: NA; clone_size: NA; j_call: TRBJ1-4; v_call: TRBV10-1; cdr3_aa: CASSESRATNEKLFF; cdr3_nt: TGCGCCAGCAGTGAGTCAAGAGCAACTAATGAAAAACTGTTTTTT
d_call: NA; clone_size: NA; j_call: TRBJ1-1; v_call: TRBV28; cdr3_aa: CASSKEGWTEAFF; cdr3_nt: TGTGCCAGCAGTAAGGAGGGTTGGACTGAAGCTTTCTTT